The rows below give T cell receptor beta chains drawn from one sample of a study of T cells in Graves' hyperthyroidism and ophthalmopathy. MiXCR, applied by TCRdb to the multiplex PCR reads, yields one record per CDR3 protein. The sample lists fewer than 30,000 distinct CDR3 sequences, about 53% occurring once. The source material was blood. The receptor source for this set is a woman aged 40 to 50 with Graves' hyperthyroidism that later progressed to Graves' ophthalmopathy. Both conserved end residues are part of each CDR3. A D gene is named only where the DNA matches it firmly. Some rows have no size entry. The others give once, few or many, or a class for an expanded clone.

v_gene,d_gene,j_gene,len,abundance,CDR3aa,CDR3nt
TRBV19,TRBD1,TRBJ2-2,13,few,CASRGQGTGELFF,TGTGCCAGTCGTGGACAGGGCACCGGGGAGCTGTTTTTT
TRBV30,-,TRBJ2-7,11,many,CAWSVGDEQYF,TGTGCCTGGAGTGTAGGGGACGAGCAGTACTTC
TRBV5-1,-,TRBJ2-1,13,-,CASSLAKSNEQFF,TGCGCCAGCAGCTTGGCCAAGTCTAATGAGCAGTTCTTC
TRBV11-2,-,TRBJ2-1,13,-,CASSRDSLRERFF,TGTGCCAGCAGCCGGGACTCCCTTCGTGAGCGGTTCTTC
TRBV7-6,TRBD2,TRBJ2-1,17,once,CASSRGLAGDLPNEQFF,TGTGCCAGCAGCAGAGGACTAGCGGGAGATTTACCCAATGAGCAGTTCTTC
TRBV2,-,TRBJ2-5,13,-,CASSEAGRETQYF,TGTGCCAGCAGTGAAGCAGGGAGAGAGACCCAGTACTTC
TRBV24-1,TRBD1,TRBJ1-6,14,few,CATSESGGSSPLHF,TGTGCCACCAGTGAATCAGGGGGCAGTTCACCCCTCCACTTT
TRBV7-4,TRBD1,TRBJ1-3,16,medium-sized,CASSFGGQGPGNTIYF,TGTGCCAGCAGCTTTGGAGGACAGGGTCCTGGAAACACCATATATTTT
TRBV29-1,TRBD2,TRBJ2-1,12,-,CSVSSGTNEQFF,TGCAGCGTTTCTAGCGGGACCAATGAGCAGTTCTTC
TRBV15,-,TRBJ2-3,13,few,CATSRSRWDTQYF,TGTGCCACCAGCAGGAGCAGGTGGGATACGCAGTATTTT
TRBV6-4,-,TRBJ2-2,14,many,CASSDGESTGELFF,TGTGCCAGCAGTGACGGGGAATCCACCGGGGAGCTGTTTTTT
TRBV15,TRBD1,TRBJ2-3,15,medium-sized,CATSRGGQGTDTQYF,TGTGCCACCAGCAGGGGGGGACAGGGGACAGATACGCAGTATTTT
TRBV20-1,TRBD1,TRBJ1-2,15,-,CSASLRTGPNYGYTF,TGCAGTGCTTCCCTCAGGACAGGGCCTAACTATGGCTACACCTTC